Shown below are 18 T cell receptor beta chains from a single sample sequenced in a study of T cell repertoires in cytomegalovirus infection. TCRdb re-analysed the reads in MiXCR, keeping a single row per CDR3 protein. This table has 680,000 or so distinct CDR3 sequences, 35% appearing once. Sequencing was carried out using PBMCs. The receptors were sampled from a human donor in good health (CMV status not recorded). Some clones in this sample may be carry-over from other donors' samples.

Concerning this clonotype itself: This CDR3 fails to terminate in the conserved phenylalanine or tryptophan, so it likely reflects a read error. The DNA is omitted, as the CDR3 cannot be located on it reliably, and the CDR3 follows TCRdb's listing. The rearrangement joins TRBV6-1 to TRBJ2-3; TRBD2, the table's D call, lacks a check against the DNA. CDR1 MNHNS and CDR2 SASEGT come from the germline V gene. The CDR3 sequence runs 15 residues, both termini included. The CDR3 loop reads CARSKGTAGEDTPYL.

This clonotype was detected only once. The chain recombines TRBV6-2 or TRBV6-3 with TRBJ2-4; 8 bases line up with TRBD1. Germline trimming cut 0 bases from V and 4 bases from J; bases unmatched to any gene: 5. Looked up from germline, CDR1 is MNHEY and CDR2 is SVGEGT. The CDR3 covers 16 residues. The CDR3 region has the DNA TGTGCCAGCAGTTACTCCGGACAGGGTACAAAAAACATTCAGTACTTC. Protein sequence: CASSYSGQGTKNIQYF.

The J gene is TRBJ1-4, the V gene TRBV7-6; no clear D. The CDR3 length is 18 residues. The germline gives CDR1 SGHVS, CDR2 FNYEAQ. Trimming took off 5 bases at V and 5 bases at J, with 24 bases between the two ends. The CDR3 region is CASSQETRKAVSNEKLFF. For the CDR3, the DNA is TGTGCCAGCAGCCAGGAAACCCGGAAAGCAGTTTCCAATGAAAAACTGTTTTTT.

The chain employs TRBV18 and TRBJ1-5; D call uncertain. Germline V lookup: CDR1 KGHSH, CDR2 LQKENI. Trimming removed 3 bases at V and 2 bases at J, with 14 bases between. This CDR3 has 16 amino acids. This CDR3 reads CASSPSPTEGNQPQHF. In DNA form, the CDR3 reads TGTGCCAGCTCACCCAGTCCCACGGAGGGCAATCAGCCCCAGCATTTT.

This clonotype was observed a few times. The V call is TRBV6-1, the J call TRBJ2-7; the D gene could be TRBD1 or TRBD2 (5 bases each). Trimming pared 5 bases from V and 2 bases from J, leaving 16 bases between. This CDR3 is built from 15 residues. CDR1 and CDR2 (germline): MNHNS, SASEGT. In DNA, the CDR3 is TGTGCCAGCAGTACCTCCGGGACGGCAGCCTACGAGCAGTACTTC. Protein: CASSTSGTAAYEQYF.

This clonotype showed up many times. CDR3 sequence: CASSPSGAGTEAFF. CDR3 DNA: TGTGCCAGTAGTCCTTCAGGCGCCGGCACTGAAGCTTTCTTT. V is TRBV19 and J is TRBJ1-1, with D hard to call. Germline V gene sequence: CDR1 LNHDA, CDR2 SQIVND (reference sequence). The ends were cut back, 5 bases at V and 4 bases at J, with 14 bases in the middle. CDR3 length: 14 amino acids.

J is TRBJ1-3 and V is TRBV15; D may be TRBD1 (5 bases). The CDR3 is 17 residues long. Germline loops: CDR1 LNHNV, CDR2 YYDKDF (reference sequence). V was shortened by 0 bases and J by 4 bases, with 16 bases between the two germline ends. In DNA form, the CDR3 reads TGTGCCACCAGCAGAGATAGCTACGGGGGGTTCGGAAACACCATATATTTT. Amino acids: CATSRDSYGGFGNTIYF.

V usage is TRBV20-1 and J usage is TRBJ2-3; tentatively, D is TRBD1 or TRBD2 (6 bases each). V was shortened by 3 bases and J by 1 base, with 11 bases between the two germline ends. The V gene's germline CDR1 is DFQATT and CDR2 SNEGSKA (reference sequence). This CDR3 is 14 amino acids long. CDR3 bases: TGCAGTGCTAGCCACAGGGAGGGCACAGATACGCAGTATTTT. This codes for CSASHREGTDTQYF.

This clonotype occurred many times. This rearrangement joins TRBV7-8 to TRBJ1-5; 8 nucleotides agree with TRBD1. From germline, CDR1 is SGHVS and CDR2 FQNEAQ. V was clipped by 4 bases and J by 3 bases; unmatched bases: 5. This CDR3 contains 15 residues. The DNA for the CDR3 is TGTGCCAGCAGCTACGACAGGGGAAACAATCAGCCCCAGCATTTT. Encoded protein: CASSYDRGNNQPQHF.

This chain joins TRBV14 and TRBJ2-3; 9 bases align to TRBD1. Germline V gives CDR1 SGHDN, CDR2 FVKESK. With 3 bases clipped from V and 3 bases from J, the junction kept 7 bases outside the gene matches. This CDR3 has 16 residues. CDR3 region: CASSHPGTGFTDTQYF. The CDR3 DNA is TGTGCCAGCAGCCATCCTGGGACAGGGTTTACAGATACGCAGTATTTT. The full variable domain, completed using reference TRBV14 and TRBJ2-3, is EAGVTQFPSHSVIEKGQTVTLRCDPISGHDNLYWYRRVMGKEIKFLLHFVKESKQDESGMPNNRFLAERTGGTYSTLKVQPAELEDSGVYFCASSHPGTGFTDTQYFGPGTRLTVL.

This clonotype has only a few counts. The rearrangement links TRBV12-3 or TRBV12-4 to TRBJ2-3; maybe TRBD1 (5 bases). Trimming cost V 5 bases and J 4 bases, with 10 bases left between them. The CDR3 has 13 residues. The CDR3 DNA sequence: TGTGCCAGCAGTGGCCAACAGGCAGATACGCAGTATTTT. It is translated as CASSGQQADTQYF.

This clonotype was detected a few times. The chain links TRBV10-3 to TRBJ2-2; possibly TRBD1 or TRBD2 for D (7 bases each). Germline CDR1 reads ENHRY; CDR2 reads SYGVKD. With 10 bases removed from V and 2 bases from J, the gap between germline ends came to 14 bases. This CDR3 contains 14 residues. The CDR3 spells CATRGDSNTGELFF. As DNA, the CDR3 is TGTGCCACCCGGGGGGACAGCAACACCGGGGAGCTGTTTTTT.

The chain uses TRBV9 and TRBJ2-1; D uncertain. The CDR3 contains 15 residues. Trimming took off 0 bases at V and 9 bases at J, with 16 bases between the two ends. Germline CDR1 is SGDLS and CDR2 is YYNGEE. The CDR3 loop reads CASSVALGPAGEQFF. The CDR3 DNA sequence: TGTGCCAGCAGCGTAGCTTTGGGCCCCGCAGGTGAGCAGTTCTTC.

This clonotype was counted between two and nine times. At one boundary the junction diverges from the germline segment, which might be a read error. This chain links TRBV7-7 with TRBJ2-1; 10 nucleotides match TRBD2. Germline V gene sequence: CDR1 SSHAT, CDR2 FNYEAQ (reference sequence). The CDR3 loop spans 20 amino acids. The CDR3 reads CASSYPPLAGAPTQSNEQFF. In DNA, the CDR3 is TGTGCTAGCAGCTACCCCCCCCTAGCGGGGGCCCCGACCCAATCCAATGAGCAGTTCTTC.

The V and J genes are TRBV28 and TRBJ1-2; tentative D call: TRBD1 (6 bases). The germline V gene has CDR1 MDHEN and CDR2 SYDVKM. This CDR3 contains 18 residues. Trimming stripped 4 bases from V and 2 bases from J, with 23 bases between. The CDR3 spells CASSSIPPQGLINYGYTF. The CDR3 DNA sequence: TGTGCCAGCAGTTCCATCCCACCACAGGGTCTGATCAACTATGGCTACACCTTC.

This clonotype has at least ten counts. DNA for the CDR3: TGTGCCAGTAGTATTCAGGGGAGCTCCTACAATGAGCAGTTCTTC. Translating it yields CASSIQGSSYNEQFF. The V gene is TRBV19, the J gene TRBJ2-1; D perhaps matches TRBD1 (6 bases). Germline V gives CDR1 LNHDA, CDR2 SQIVND (reference sequence). V lost 3 bases and J lost 0, with 9 bases in between. This CDR3 has 15 amino acids.

This clonotype was seen more than once but under ten times. V gene TRBV20-1 combines with J gene TRBJ1-5; TRBD1 aligns across 10 bases. The V segment lost 6 bases and the J segment 6 bases; nucleotides outside the gene matches: 11. CDR1 and CDR2 (germline): DFQATT, SNEGSKA (reference sequence). CDR3 length: 15 amino acids. The CDR3 DNA sequence: TGCAGTGCGGATAATAGGGGACAGGGGAGTCAGCCCCAGCATTTT. It encodes CSADNRGQGSQPQHF.

This clonotype was seen a few times. The rearrangement joins TRBV20-1 to TRBJ2-7; D call uncertain. CDR3 length: 13 amino acids. Germline V gene sequence: CDR1 DFQATT, CDR2 SNEGSKA (reference sequence). Trimming removed 3 bases at V and 5 bases at J, with 14 bases between. CDR3 region: CSASPPEVHEQYF. The CDR3 coding sequence is TGCAGTGCTAGTCCCCCCGAGGTCCACGAGCAGTACTTC.